Sequencing of this T cell receptor (beta chain) was carried out in a study of shared clonotypes between healthy human individuals. This CDR3 comprises 14 residues. Trimming took 6 bases from V and 4 from J; bases not matched to a gene: 7. The germline CDR1 and CDR2 sequences are MDHEN and SYDVKM. Here immunoSEQ multiplex PCR was the method, and the copy in TCRdb shows in-frame clones only, minus some. Of some 500,000 clones in the sample, more than 70% were seen once. The sample consisted of PBMCs. The clonotype comes from a woman in her forties in good health. Some clones in this sample may be carry-over from other donors' samples. The V gene is TRBV28, the J gene TRBJ1-2; 8 nucleotides match TRBD1. The chain's CDR3 is CASRIRGLSYGYTF. Here the CDR3 DNA reads TGTGCCAGCAGAATCAGGGGGCTTAGCTATGGCTACACCTTC.